Listed below are T cell receptor beta chains from one sample, sequenced in a study of blood T cells in healthy people across ages. TCRdb redid the calling of the 5' RACE reads with MiXCR, one entry per CDR3 protein. In the table there are about 1,800,000 distinct CDR3 sequences, about 30% of which are singletons. Specimen: blood. The receptors originated from a woman in her 30s in good health. Each CDR3 is given with its conserved first and last residue. The D gene is left open where the match is weak. Part of the rows lack a size; the others show once, few, many or a class for expanded clones.

v_gene,j_gene,abundance,d_gene,CDR3nt,CDR3aa
TRBV4-3,TRBJ2-1,NA,NA,TGCGCCACCCCGATTGAGCAGTTCTTC,CATPIEQFF
TRBV20-1,TRBJ1-6,NA,NA,TGCAGTGCTAGCCTGGGGTTAGGTTTGTACTCACCCCTCCACTTT,CSASLGLGLYSPLHF
TRBV4-1,TRBJ1-5,once,NA,TGCGCCAGCAGCCAAGATTCCGCCAGGACCTGCTCCGATAGCAATCAGCCCCAGCATTTT,CASSQDSARTCSDSNQPQHF
TRBV30,TRBJ2-2,NA,NA,TGTGCCTGGAGATTGGCAGCCTACACCGGGGAGCTGTTTTTT,CAWRLAAYTGELFF
TRBV5-1,TRBJ2-7,many,NA,TGCGCCAGCAGCTTGGCCGGGTTTGGTTACGAGCAGTACTTC,CASSLAGFGYEQYF
TRBV3-1,TRBJ2-1,NA,NA,TGTGCCAGCAGCCAAACCGGGTCTTACTCCTACAATGAGCAGTTCTTC,CASSQTGSYSYNEQFF
TRBV10-3,TRBJ2-7,NA,NA,TGTGCCACCGCCGCGGAGTGGGGAGGCTACGAGCAGTACTTC,CATAAEWGGYEQYF
TRBV20-1,TRBJ2-7,many,NA,TGCAGTGCTAGGGGTACACTGGGGTCCTACGAGCAGTACTTC,CSARGTLGSYEQYF
TRBV10-3,TRBJ2-1,few,TRBD2,TGTGCCACCGCCCCCCTAGCGGGAGAGAATGAGCAGTTCTTC,CATAPLAGENEQFF
TRBV5-5,TRBJ2-5,few,NA,TGTGCCAGCAGCTTGGTTGCCCGGGGGCGAGAAGAGACCCAGTACTTC,CASSLVARGREETQYF
TRBV27,TRBJ1-1,NA,NA,TGTGCCAGCAGTCCCGATAGGACAGCTGAAGCTTTCTTT,CASSPDRTAEAFF
TRBV20-1,TRBJ2-5,once,NA,TGCAGTGGGGAGACAGGGACTGGCCAAGAGACCCAGTACTTC,CSGETGTGQETQYF
TRBV12-3/TRBV12-4,TRBJ2-3,NA,TRBD1,TGTGCCAGCAGTCGGTCGGGACAGGGTGCAGATACGCAGTATTTT,CASSRSGQGADTQYF
TRBV6-6,TRBJ2-1,many,NA,TGTGCCAGCAGTGGACAGAATGAGCAGTTCTTC,CASSGQNEQFF
TRBV7-2,TRBJ1-5,many,TRBD1,TGTGCCAGCAGCACCCGACAGGGAGGTCAGCCCCAGCATTTT,CASSTRQGGQPQHF
TRBV7-2,TRBJ1-4,once,NA,TGTGCCAACAGCCCCGGTCCAAATAGGGCCAATGAAAAACTGTTTTTT,CANSPGPNRANEKLFF
TRBV5-6,TRBJ2-1,NA,TRBD2,TGTGCCAGCAGCTTCTTCGGACTAGCGGGTATCTACAATGAGCAGTTCTTC,CASSFFGLAGIYNEQFF
TRBV12-3/TRBV12-4,TRBJ2-7,many,NA,TGTGCCAGCAGCAGGGGCGGCAGCTCCTACGAGCAGTACTTC,CASSRGGSSYEQYF
TRBV4-3,TRBJ2-3,few,TRBD2,TGCGCCAGCAGCCGGACCAAACCTGTCGGGAGGGTAGATACGCAGTATTTT,CASSRTKPVGRVDTQYF
TRBV7-2,TRBJ1-5,NA,TRBD1,TGTGCCAGCAGCACCTACAGGGGTAGTAGTCAGCCCCAGCATTTT,CASSTYRGSSQPQHF
TRBV6-6,TRBJ2-5,few,TRBD2,TGTGCCAGCAGTTACTCGATAGCGGGTGGTCAAGAGACCCAGTACTTC,CASSYSIAGGQETQYF
TRBV7-6,TRBJ2-1,many,NA,TGTGCCAGCAGTGAGGTGACTGGGTACAATGAGCAGTTCTTC,CASSEVTGYNEQFF
TRBV20-1,TRBJ1-4,NA,NA,TGCAGTGCTGGCCGACAGGCAACTAATGAAAAACTGTTTTTT,CSAGRQATNEKLFF
TRBV27,TRBJ2-1,few,NA,TGTGCCAGCAGGTTTCAGGCGGTACTGGGTGAGCAGTTCTTC,CASRFQAVLGEQFF
TRBV20-1,TRBJ1-6,NA,NA,TGCAGTGCTAGTCGGGGGTATGGTCGGAATAATTCACCCCTCCACTTT,CSASRGYGRNNSPLHF